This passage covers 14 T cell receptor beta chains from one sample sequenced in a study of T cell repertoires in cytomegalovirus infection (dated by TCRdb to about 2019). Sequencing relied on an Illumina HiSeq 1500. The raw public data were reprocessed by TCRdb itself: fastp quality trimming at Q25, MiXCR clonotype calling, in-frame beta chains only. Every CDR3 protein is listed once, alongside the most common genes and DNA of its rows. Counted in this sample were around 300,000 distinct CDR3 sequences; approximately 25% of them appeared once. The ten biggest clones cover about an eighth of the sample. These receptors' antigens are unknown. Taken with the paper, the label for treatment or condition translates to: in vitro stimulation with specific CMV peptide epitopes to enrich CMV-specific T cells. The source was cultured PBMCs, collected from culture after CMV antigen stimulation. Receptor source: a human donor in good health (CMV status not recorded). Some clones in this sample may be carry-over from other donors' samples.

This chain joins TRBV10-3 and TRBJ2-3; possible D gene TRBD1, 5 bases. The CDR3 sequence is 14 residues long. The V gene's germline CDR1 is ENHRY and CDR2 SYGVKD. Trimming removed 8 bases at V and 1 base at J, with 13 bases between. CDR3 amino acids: CAIASRVGTDTQYF. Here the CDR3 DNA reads TGTGCCATCGCGAGCAGGGTCGGCACAGATACGCAGTATTTT.

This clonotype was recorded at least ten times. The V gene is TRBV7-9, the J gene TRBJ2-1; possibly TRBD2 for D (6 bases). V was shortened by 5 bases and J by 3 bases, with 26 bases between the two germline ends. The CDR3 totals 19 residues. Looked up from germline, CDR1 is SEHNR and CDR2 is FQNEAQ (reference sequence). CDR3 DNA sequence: TGTGCCAGCAGCCATGGATCTAGCGACCTATCCATTATCTACAATGAGCAGTTCTTC. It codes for CASSHGSSDLSIIYNEQFF.

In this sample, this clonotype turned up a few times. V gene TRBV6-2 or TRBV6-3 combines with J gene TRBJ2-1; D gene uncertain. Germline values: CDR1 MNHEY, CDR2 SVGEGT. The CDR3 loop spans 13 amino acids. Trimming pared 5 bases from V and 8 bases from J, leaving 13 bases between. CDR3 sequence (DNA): TGTGCCAGCAGTGCCCCGGAAAGCTATGAGCAGTTCTTC. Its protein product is CASSAPESYEQFF.

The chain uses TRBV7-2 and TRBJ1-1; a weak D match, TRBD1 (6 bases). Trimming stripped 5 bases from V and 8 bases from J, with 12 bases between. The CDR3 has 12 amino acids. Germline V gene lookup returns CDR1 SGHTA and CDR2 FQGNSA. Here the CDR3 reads CASSPNREEAFF. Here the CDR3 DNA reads TGTGCCAGCAGCCCTAACAGGGAGGAAGCTTTCTTT.

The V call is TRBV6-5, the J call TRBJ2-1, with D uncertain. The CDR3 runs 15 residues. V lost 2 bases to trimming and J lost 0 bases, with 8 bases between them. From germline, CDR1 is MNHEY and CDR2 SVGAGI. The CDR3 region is CASSYELSSYNEQFF. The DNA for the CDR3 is TGTGCCAGCAGTTACGAGCTTTCCTCCTACAATGAGCAGTTCTTC.

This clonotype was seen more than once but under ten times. The CDR3 DNA follows: TGTGCCAGCAGTCCCACAGACAGGGACACTGAAGCTTTCTTT. The encoded protein is CASSPTDRDTEAFF. This chain connects TRBV12-3 or TRBV12-4 to TRBJ1-1, with 7 bases aligning to TRBD1. After removal of 5 bases from V and 3 bases from J, the junction contained 6 bases not matched to a gene. The CDR3 length is 14 residues.

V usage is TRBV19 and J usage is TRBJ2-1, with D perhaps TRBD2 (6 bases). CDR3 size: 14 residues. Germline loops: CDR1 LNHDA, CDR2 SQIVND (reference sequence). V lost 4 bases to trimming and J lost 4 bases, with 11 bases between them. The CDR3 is CASSKRGLYNEQFF. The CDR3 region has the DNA TGTGCCAGTAGTAAAAGGGGACTGTACAATGAGCAGTTCTTC.

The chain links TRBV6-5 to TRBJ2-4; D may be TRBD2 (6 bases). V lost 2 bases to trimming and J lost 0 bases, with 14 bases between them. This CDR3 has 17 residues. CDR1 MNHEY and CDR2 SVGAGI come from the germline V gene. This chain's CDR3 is CASSYGGPGLAKNIQYF. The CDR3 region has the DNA TGTGCCAGCAGTTACGGGGGACCGGGACTAGCCAAAAACATTCAGTACTTC.

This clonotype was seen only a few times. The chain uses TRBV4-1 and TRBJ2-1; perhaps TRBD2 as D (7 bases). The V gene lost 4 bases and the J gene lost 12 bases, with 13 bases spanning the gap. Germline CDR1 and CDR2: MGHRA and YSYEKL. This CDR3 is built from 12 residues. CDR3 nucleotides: TGCGCCAGCAGCCCAGGGGCGGGAGTGCAGTTCTTC. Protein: CASSPGAGVQFF.

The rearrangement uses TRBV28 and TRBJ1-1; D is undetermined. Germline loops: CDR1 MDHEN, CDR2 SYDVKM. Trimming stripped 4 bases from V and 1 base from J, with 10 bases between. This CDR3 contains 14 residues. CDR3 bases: TGTGCCAGCAGTTCCTTCAGATCGAACACTGAAGCTTTCTTT. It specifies CASSSFRSNTEAFF.

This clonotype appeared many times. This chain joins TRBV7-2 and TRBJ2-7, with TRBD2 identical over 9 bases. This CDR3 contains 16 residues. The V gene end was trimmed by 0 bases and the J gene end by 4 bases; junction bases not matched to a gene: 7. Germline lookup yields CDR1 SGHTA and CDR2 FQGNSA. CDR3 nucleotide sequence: TGTGCCAGCAGCTTAGCGCTCCTAGCGGGACGTTACGAGCAGTACTTC. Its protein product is CASSLALLAGRYEQYF.

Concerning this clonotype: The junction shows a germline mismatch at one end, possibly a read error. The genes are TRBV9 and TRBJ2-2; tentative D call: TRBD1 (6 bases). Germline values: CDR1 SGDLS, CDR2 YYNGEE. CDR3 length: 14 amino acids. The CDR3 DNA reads TGTGCCAGCGGACGGGACACTTACACCGGGGAGCCGTTTTTT. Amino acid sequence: CASGRDTYTGEPFF.

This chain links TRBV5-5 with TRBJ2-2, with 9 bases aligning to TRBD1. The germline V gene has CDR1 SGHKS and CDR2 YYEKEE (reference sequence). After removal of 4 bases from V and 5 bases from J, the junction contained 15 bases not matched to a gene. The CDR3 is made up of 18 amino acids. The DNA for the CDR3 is TGTGCCAGCAGCAGCCCCTTCAACAGGGGGCGACGGACCGGGGAGCTGTTTTTT. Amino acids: CASSSPFNRGRRTGELFF.

In DNA, the CDR3 is TGTGCCAGCAGTTCCTCCATCGGGGTTAGGAATTCACCCCTCCACTTT. Protein product: CASSSSIGVRNSPLHF. The V and J genes are TRBV28 and TRBJ1-6; D unresolved. Germline CDR1 is MDHEN and CDR2 is SYDVKM. The CDR3 runs 16 residues. Trimming stripped 4 bases from V and 7 bases from J, with 17 bases between.